Following are 21 T cell receptor beta chains from one sample sequenced in a study of blood T cells in healthy people across ages. A second about 6 to 12 cycle PCR used barcoded and J-beta primers. MiXCR, run by TCRdb on the 5' RACE reads, gives a single entry per CDR3 protein. Here the sample spans some 1.5 million distinct CDR3 sequences, 28% being singletons. The sample comprised blood. All receptors derive from a woman younger than 45 in good health.

This clonotype was seen many times. The chain joins TRBV10-2 to TRBJ2-3; D might be TRBD2 (5 bases). Deletions cut 6 bases from V and 4 bases from J, with 20 bases between. CDR3 length: 16 residues. Germline-derived CDR1 and CDR2 are WSHSY and SAAADI. CDR3 residues: CASSALVAPGADTQYF. The CDR3 DNA follows: TGCGCCAGCAGCGCCCTCGTAGCGCCCGGCGCAGATACGCAGTATTTT.

Concerning this clonotype itself: Just one base apart from a much larger clone, this may be a read error. The chain is built from TRBV4-1 and TRBJ2-1; 9 bases line up with TRBD1. CDR1 MGHRA and CDR2 YSYEKL come from the germline V gene. The CDR3 runs 13 residues. With 4 bases clipped from V and 10 bases from J, the junction kept 5 bases outside the gene matches. CDR3 sequence: CASSRNRGREQFF. CDR3 DNA: TGCGCCAGCAGCCGGAACAGGGGGCGGGAGCAGTTCTTC.

The chain is built from TRBV12-3 or TRBV12-4 and TRBJ2-7; the D is unclear. V lost 5 bases and J lost 2, with 13 bases in between. The CDR3 consists of 14 residues. The CDR3 DNA reads as TGTGCCAGCAGTCCGTCCTACTTAGCCTACGAGCAGTACTTC. Translation gives CASSPSYLAYEQYF.

This clonotype has only a few counts. The V gene is TRBV6-1, the J gene TRBJ2-7, with unresolved D. Germline V gives CDR1 MNHNS, CDR2 SASEGT. Trimming pared 8 bases from V and 2 bases from J, leaving 19 bases between. There are 15 residues in the CDR3. The CDR3 reads CASGNSRLGTYEQYF. CDR3 nucleotide sequence: TGTGCCAGCGGGAACAGCCGACTGGGGACCTACGAGCAGTACTTC.

The V call is TRBV20-1, the J call TRBJ2-4; 8 bases are a match to TRBD1. TRBJ2-5 explains the end of the DNA better; the J call may be wrong. Germline values: CDR1 DFQATT, CDR2 SNEGSKA (reference sequence). The CDR3 is 14 amino acids. For the CDR3, the DNA is TGCAGTGCAGCCCACAGGGGGATACAAGAGACCCAGTACTTC. Protein: CSAAHRGIQETQYF.

Notes on this clonotype: A read error may account for a junction end that differs from germline. This chain joins TRBV7-3 and TRBJ1-1; no firm D call. Germline CDR1 reads SGHTA; CDR2 reads FQGTGA. The CDR3 consists of 15 residues. CDR3 DNA: TGTGCCAGCAACTTAAGCGCACTCATGAACACTGAAGCTTTCTTT. Translating gives CASNLSALMNTEAFF.

This clonotype was counted at least ten times. The chain has TRBV9 and TRBJ2-7; no definite D call. The germline V gene has CDR1 SGDLS and CDR2 YYNGEE. V gave up 6 bases and J gave up 5 bases, with 6 bases separating them. The CDR3 is 10 residues long. CDR3 in DNA: TGTGCCAGCACCCACGACGAGCAGTACTTC. Its protein product is CASTHDEQYF.

The rearrangement links TRBV29-1 to TRBJ2-3; D call uncertain. The CDR3 runs to 12 residues. Germline CDR1 reads SQVTM; CDR2 reads ANQGSEA. Trimming stripped 6 bases from V and 4 bases from J, with 11 bases between. CDR3 residues: CSVEPAADTQYF. CDR3 bases: TGCAGCGTAGAGCCGGCCGCAGATACGCAGTATTTT.

This clonotype was counted between two and nine times. In DNA form, the CDR3 reads TGTGCCAGCAGTTTTCTTGGTTCGGGACTAGCGGGAGGCAATGAGCAGTTCTTC. This translates into CASSFLGSGLAGGNEQFF. This chain links TRBV12-3 or TRBV12-4 with TRBJ2-1; 15 bases are a match to TRBD2. With 3 bases clipped from V and 6 bases from J, the junction kept 9 bases outside the gene matches. The CDR3 is made up of 18 amino acids.

This clonotype was recorded a few times. The V and J genes are TRBV7-2 and TRBJ2-7; D uncertain. CDR1 SGHTA and CDR2 FQGNSA come from the germline V gene. V lost 3 bases to trimming and J lost 7 bases, with 13 bases between them. The CDR3 has 13 residues. CDR3 coding DNA: TGTGCCAGCAGCTTGATCGTACGTGTGGAGCAGTACTTC. It yields the protein CASSLIVRVEQYF.

Notes on this clonotype: This sequence may be a read error, since a much larger clone differs from it by one base. The chain links TRBV12-3 or TRBV12-4 to TRBJ2-7, with D unclear. There are 13 residues in the CDR3. Trimming pared 8 bases from V and 2 bases from J, leaving 13 bases between. This CDR3 is CASYFPDTYEQYF. In DNA form, the CDR3 reads TGTGCCAGCTATTTCCCCGACACCTACGAGCAGTACTTC.

This clonotype appeared a few times. The chain couples TRBV6-1 to TRBJ2-3; D is unresolved. The CDR3 loop spans 14 amino acids. Trimming stripped 4 bases from V and 2 bases from J, with 10 bases between. Germline V gene lookup returns CDR1 MNHNS and CDR2 SASEGT. The CDR3 bases are TGTGCCAGCAGTGGAAGATACACCACAGATACGCAGTATTTT. Amino acids: CASSGRYTTDTQYF.

Worth noting for this clonotype: This CDR3 is missing its conserved last phenylalanine or tryptophan, likely due to a read error. V gene TRBV29-1 combines with J gene TRBJ2-7; 7 bases fit TRBD1. The germline CDR1 and CDR2 sequences are SQVTM and ANQGSEA. This CDR3 contains 14 residues. After removal of 7 bases from V and 0 bases from J, the junction contained 9 bases not matched to a gene. The DNA of the CDR3 is TGCAGCGGAGGGGGCCCCGAAAACTCCTACGAGCAGTACTAC. This sequence encodes CSGGGPENSYEQYY.

This clonotype has at least ten counts. V gene TRBV4-1 combines with J gene TRBJ2-4; D is ambiguous. The V end was cut by 8 bases, the J end by 1 base, with 12 bases between. The CDR3 is made up of 14 amino acids. In germline, CDR1 is MGHRA, CDR2 YSYEKL. Written as DNA, the CDR3 is TGCGCCAGCTGCCCGGTAGGGGCCAAAAACATTCAGTACTTC. Translated: CASCPVGAKNIQYF.

This clonotype showed up many times. This chain joins TRBV5-1 and TRBJ2-7, with 9 positions matching TRBD2. Germline V gives CDR1 SGHRS, CDR2 YFSETQ. This CDR3 contains 16 residues. V was clipped by 3 bases and J by 0 bases; unmatched bases: 7. As DNA, the CDR3 is TGCGCCAGCAGCTCGCGTGCGGGAGGGAGCTCCTACGAGCAGTACTTC. It specifies CASSSRAGGSSYEQYF.

This clonotype has a handful of counts. The chain combines TRBV7-9 with TRBJ1-1, with unresolved D. V lost 1 base and J 4 bases, leaving 13 bases between the germline ends. CDR1 and CDR2 from the germline V gene are SEHNR and FQNEAQ (reference sequence). This CDR3 region has 15 residues. The CDR3 DNA reads TGTGCCAGCAGCTTAGGCGGACGGCCGGGCACTGAAGCTTTCTTT. It encodes CASSLGGRPGTEAFF.

The rearrangement uses TRBV5-1 and TRBJ2-4, with 7 nucleotides matching TRBD2. The length of the CDR3 is 14 residues. In germline, CDR1 is SGHRS, CDR2 YFSETQ. Unmatched junction bases numbered 5, after V lost 4 bases and J lost 4 bases. In DNA form, the CDR3 reads TGCGCCAGCAGCGCCTCTAGCGGAAAAAACATTCAGTACTTC. This translates into CASSASSGKNIQYF.

V usage is TRBV7-9 and J usage is TRBJ1-5, with D unclear. The CDR3 extends over 15 amino acids. V shed 4 bases and J shed 7 bases, with 17 bases lying between them. Germline V gene data show CDR1 as SEHNR and CDR2 as FQNEAQ (reference sequence). CDR3 sequence: CASSSRGDGEQPQHF. For the CDR3, the DNA is TGTGCCAGCAGCTCCCGGGGAGACGGGGAGCAGCCCCAGCATTTT.

This chain links TRBV20-1 with TRBJ1-5, with TRBD1 as a possible D gene (5 bases). The length of the CDR3 is 13 residues. Germline V gene lookup returns CDR1 DFQATT and CDR2 SNEGSKA (reference sequence). V was cut by 3 bases and J by 0 bases, with 6 bases left in between. The CDR3 sequence: CSASGTSNQPQHF. The CDR3 DNA is TGCAGTGCTAGTGGGACTAGCAATCAGCCCCAGCATTTT.

Ten or more counts support this clonotype. J is TRBJ2-5 and V is TRBV7-2, with D perhaps TRBD1 (6 bases). CDR3 length equals 14 residues. CDR1 and CDR2 from the germline V gene are SGHTA and FQGNSA. V was clipped by 3 bases and J by 4 bases, with 12 bases between them. The CDR3 DNA sequence: TGTGCCAGCAGCTTCACAGGGTTCGGAGAGACCCAGTACTTC. This encodes CASSFTGFGETQYF.

The V and J genes are TRBV20-1 and TRBJ2-5; 9 bases map to TRBD2. From germline, CDR1 is DFQATT and CDR2 SNEGSKA (reference sequence). The CDR3 is made up of 14 amino acids. The J segment lost 4 bases and the V segment lost 7 bases, leaving 10 bases of the junction unmatched. Here the CDR3 DNA reads TGCAGTGTTAATTGGCGGGGGGGCCGAGAGACCCAGTACTTC. Its translation is CSVNWRGGRETQYF.